This passage covers 18 T cell receptor beta chains from one sample sequenced in a study of shared clonotypes between healthy human individuals. The method was immunoSEQ multiplex PCR; TCRdb's version includes in-frame clones alone and lacks a portion of them. The repertoire holds fewer than 1.8 million clones, with 97% to 99% as singletons. The material sequenced was naive CD4+ T cells sorted from blood. The subset: CD45RA+ positively selected. The receptors stem from a man younger than 40 in good health.

V gene TRBV7-6 combines with J gene TRBJ2-4, with 9 bases fitting TRBD2. Losses at the gene ends were 1 base for V and 7 bases for J; bases not matched to a gene: 5. Germline lookup yields CDR1 SGHVS and CDR2 FNYEAQ. CDR3 size: 15 residues. Here the CDR3 reads CASSLVAGGPNIQYF. The CDR3 nucleotides are TGTGCCAGCAGCTTAGTGGCGGGAGGGCCGAACATTCAGTACTTC.

A word on this clone: The same CDR3 can be traced to other DNA sequences in this sample. The J gene is TRBJ2-5, the V gene TRBV7-9, with 13 bases aligning to TRBD2. With 5 bases clipped from V and 2 bases from J, the junction kept 5 bases outside the gene matches. The CDR3 consists of 16 residues. The germline V gene has CDR1 SEHNR and CDR2 FQNEAQ (reference sequence). In nucleotides, the CDR3 is TGTGCCAGCAGCCCCAGACTAGCGGGAGGACAAGAGACCCAGTACTTC. Encoded protein: CASSPRLAGGQETQYF.

This clone was counted a single time. CDR3 loop: CASSIAGVAYEQYF. CDR3 coding DNA: TGTGCCAGCAGTATAGCGGGAGTAGCCTACGAGCAGTACTTC. The gene calls are TRBV6-5 and TRBJ2-7; TRBD2 matches 9 bases. The junction had 4 bases not matched to a gene; V was cut back by 5 bases and J by 2 bases. The germline gives CDR1 MNHEY, CDR2 SVGAGI. This CDR3 is built from 14 residues.

This clone appeared a single time. The CDR3 nucleotides are TGTGCCAGCAGTTTATTCGGGACAGGGGAAGAGACCCAGTACTTC. It specifies CASSLFGTGEETQYF. The gene calls are TRBV28 and TRBJ2-5; the match to TRBD1 covers 10 bases. Germline-derived CDR1 and CDR2 are MDHEN and SYDVKM. The CDR3 is 15 residues long. Germline trimming cut 1 base from V and 3 bases from J; bases unmatched to any gene: 2.

This clone was counted a single time. The chain combines TRBV5-6 with TRBJ1-2; D is perhaps TRBD1 (5 bases). Germline lookup yields CDR1 SGHDT and CDR2 YYEEEE. With 4 bases removed from V and 2 bases from J, the gap between germline ends came to 12 bases. The CDR3 has 14 residues. In nucleotides, the CDR3 is TGTGCCAGCAGCCCGGGGGGAAGGAACTATGGCTACACCTTC. Translated, it gives CASSPGGRNYGYTF. The complete variable domain, with remaining parts taken from reference TRBV5-6 and TRBJ1-2, reads DAGVTQSPTHLIKTRGQQVTLRCSPKSGHDTVSWYQQALGQGPQFIFQYYEEEERQRGNFPDRFSGHQFPNYSSELNVNALLLGDSALYLCASSPGGRNYGYTFGSGTRLTVV.

This chain joins TRBV7-6 and TRBJ2-5, with D possibly matching TRBD1 (5 bases). Trimming left V 1 base short and J 3 bases short, with 12 bases between. Germline loops: CDR1 SGHVS, CDR2 FNYEAQ. The length of the CDR3 is 15 residues. The DNA of the CDR3 is TGTGCCAGCAGCTTAGGCGCACAGGCCAAAGAGACCCAGTACTTC. Its translation is CASSLGAQAKETQYF.

The chain couples TRBV7-6 to TRBJ2-5; 9 bases are shared with TRBD1. This CDR3 is 15 amino acids long. Germline-derived CDR1 and CDR2 are SGHVS and FNYEAQ. The ends lost 3 bases at V and 4 bases at J; junction bases unmatched: 6. In DNA form, the CDR3 reads TGTGCCAGCAGCTTGAACAGGGGGCCGTCAGAGACCCAGTACTTC. This translates into CASSLNRGPSETQYF.

The CDR3 coding sequence is TGTGCAAGTCGCTTCTTAAGCCGGGATTGCCACAATGAGCAGTTCTTC. This encodes CASRFLSRDCHNEQFF. The chain has TRBV12-2 and TRBJ2-1; no check of the table's D call, TRBD2, against the DNA was made. TRBV12-2 is a pseudogene segment. This CDR3 spans 16 amino acids.

This clone was picked up one time. The V call is TRBV6-1, the J call TRBJ2-7; D perhaps matches TRBD1 (6 bases). Germline loops: CDR1 MNHNS, CDR2 SASEGT. Between the trimmed V and J ends, which lost 5 bases and 2 bases, there was a span of 7 bases. The CDR3 covers 12 residues. CDR3 DNA sequence: TGTGCCAGCAGTAGGACAGCCTACGAGCAGTACTTC. Amino acid sequence: CASSRTAYEQYF.

The rearrangement joins TRBV4-2 to TRBJ2-2, with 8 bases identical to TRBD1. The CDR3 is 18 residues long. Trimming at V came to 0 bases and at J to 6 bases, leaving 12 bases not matched to a gene. CDR1 is LGHNA, CDR2 YNFKEQ, per germline. The CDR3 reads CASSQDVFRQGRAGELFF. In DNA, the CDR3 is TGTGCCAGCAGCCAAGACGTCTTTAGACAGGGGCGGGCCGGGGAGCTGTTTTTT.

This clone showed up just once. The rearrangement uses TRBV28 and TRBJ2-7, with D perhaps TRBD2 (5 bases). The germline V and J ends were trimmed by 7 bases and 0 bases, with 13 bases remaining between them. The CDR3 loop spans 14 amino acids. Germline V gene sequence: CDR1 MDHEN, CDR2 SYDVKM. The CDR3 DNA follows: TGTGCCAGCAACGGGGAGCCTAGCTCCTACGAGCAGTACTTC. Translating it yields CASNGEPSSYEQYF.

The chain joins TRBV29-1 to TRBJ2-3; no reliable D call. CDR1 and CDR2 from the germline V gene are SQVTM and ANQGSEA. The CDR3 totals 12 residues. Trimming took off 0 bases at V and 3 bases at J, with 4 bases between the two ends. The CDR3 nucleotides read TGCAGCGTTGAAGATCGAACAGATACGCAGTATTTT. This codes for CSVEDRTDTQYF.

The chain has TRBV11-2 and TRBJ2-1; TRBD1 matches 11 bases. Per germline, CDR1 SGHAT and CDR2 FQNNGV. The CDR3 sequence is 18 residues long. J gave up 10 bases and V 4 bases, and 18 bases lay outside the gene matches. The CDR3 DNA reads as TGTGCCAGCAGCTGGAGGACAGGGGGCTTGAGACTAGCTAGGGAGCAGTTCTTC. This encodes CASSWRTGGLRLAREQFF.

The CDR3 sequence is CASSYRETQYF. In DNA form, the CDR3 reads TGTGCCAGCAGTTACAGGGAGACCCAGTACTTC. This chain connects TRBV28 to TRBJ2-5; D might be TRBD1 (5 bases). The CDR3 is made up of 11 amino acids. The germline gives CDR1 MDHEN, CDR2 SYDVKM. V gave up 4 bases and J gave up 5 bases, with 5 bases separating them.

This chain connects TRBV5-4 to TRBJ1-4, with D hard to call. CDR3 length: 13 amino acids. V was trimmed by 1 base and J by 5 bases, leaving 6 bases between them. Germline lookup yields CDR1 SGHNT and CDR2 YYREEE (reference sequence). In nucleotides, the CDR3 is TGTGCCAGCAGCTTGACACCCAATGAAAAACTGTTTTTT. This translates into CASSLTPNEKLFF.

The chain has TRBV18 and TRBJ2-6, with a weak D call TRBD2 (6 bases). Trimming took 2 bases from V and 2 from J, leaving 10 bases between them. Germline V lookup: CDR1 KGHSH, CDR2 LQKENI. The CDR3 extends over 16 amino acids. CDR3 DNA: TGTGCCAGCTCACCAGTCGGGACTGCTGGGGCCAACGTCCTGACTTTC. Protein: CASSPVGTAGANVLTF.

The chain combines TRBV27 with TRBJ1-1; a weak D match, TRBD1 (6 bases). V was clipped by 7 bases and J by 4 bases, with 19 bases between them. The CDR3 covers 15 residues. The germline gives CDR1 MNHEY, CDR2 SMNVEV (reference sequence). The CDR3 here is CASNDRKATSTEAFF. The CDR3 DNA reads TGTGCCAGCAACGACAGGAAAGCTACGAGCACTGAAGCTTTCTTT.

The gene calls are TRBV27 and TRBJ1-5; D gene uncertain. Germline values: CDR1 MNHEY, CDR2 SMNVEV (reference sequence). The CDR3 has 13 amino acids. Trimming shortened V by 3 bases and J by 8 bases, and 11 bases separated the two germline ends. CDR3 in DNA: TGTGCCAGCAGTTTTTCCCGGCGGGAGCCCCAGCATTTT. Its protein is CASSFSRREPQHF.